This T cell receptor beta chain was identified during a study of control samples from healthy donors and cancer patients. TCRdb's copy holds only in-frame clones and misses some; the assay was immunoSEQ multiplex PCR. Among 45,000 to 60,000 clones, around 94% were seen once, and the ten largest hold around 4%. The specimen was blood. This sequence originates from a man in his thirties or forties in good health.

DNA of the CDR3: TGTGCCAGCAGCCCGACTAGGGGTTTCGGGGAGCTGTTTTTT. Residues: CASSPTRGFGELFF. The V call is TRBV7-9, the J call TRBJ2-2; D is possibly TRBD2 (6 bases). The CDR3 totals 14 residues. V lost 5 bases, J lost 7 bases, and 14 bases lay in between. Germline CDR1 reads SEHNR; CDR2 reads FQNEAQ (reference sequence).